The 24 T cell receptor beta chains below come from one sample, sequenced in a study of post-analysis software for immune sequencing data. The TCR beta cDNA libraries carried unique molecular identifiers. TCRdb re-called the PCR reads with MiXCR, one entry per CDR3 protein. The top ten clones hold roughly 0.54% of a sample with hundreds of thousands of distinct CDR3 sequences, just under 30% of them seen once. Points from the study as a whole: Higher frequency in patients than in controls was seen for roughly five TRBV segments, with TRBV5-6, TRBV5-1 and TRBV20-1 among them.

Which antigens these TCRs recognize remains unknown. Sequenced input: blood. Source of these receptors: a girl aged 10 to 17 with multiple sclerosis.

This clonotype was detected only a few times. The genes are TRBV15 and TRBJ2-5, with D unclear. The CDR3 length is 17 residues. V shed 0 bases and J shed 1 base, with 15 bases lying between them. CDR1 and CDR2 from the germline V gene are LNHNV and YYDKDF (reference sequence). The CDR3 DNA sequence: TGTGCCACCAGCAGAGATTTGCGACCGAGTAGCCAAGAGACCCAGTACTTC. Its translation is CATSRDLRPSSQETQYF.

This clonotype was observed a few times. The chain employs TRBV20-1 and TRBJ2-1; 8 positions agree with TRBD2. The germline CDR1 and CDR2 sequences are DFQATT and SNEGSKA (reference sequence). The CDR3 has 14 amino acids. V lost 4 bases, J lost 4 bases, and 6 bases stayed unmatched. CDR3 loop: CSAKWTSPYNEQFF. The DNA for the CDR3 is TGCAGTGCTAAATGGACTAGCCCTTACAATGAGCAGTTCTTC.

The DNA of the CDR3 is TGTGCCAGCACCGTAACCGGGACTAGCTGGGGCAATGAGCAGTTCTTC. It encodes CASTVTGTSWGNEQFF. V gene TRBV2 combines with J gene TRBJ2-1; the match to TRBD2 covers 9 bases. Germline V CDR1 and CDR2: SNHLY, FYNNEI. The CDR3 contains 16 residues. With V trimmed by 7 bases and J by 6 bases, 13 bases remained unmatched.

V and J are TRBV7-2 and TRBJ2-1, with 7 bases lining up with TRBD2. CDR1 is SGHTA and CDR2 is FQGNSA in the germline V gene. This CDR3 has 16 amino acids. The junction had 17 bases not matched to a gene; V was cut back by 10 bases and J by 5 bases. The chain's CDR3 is CANHLGGQHQHNEQFF. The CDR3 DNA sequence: TGTGCCAACCACCTGGGAGGGCAGCACCAACACAATGAGCAGTTCTTC. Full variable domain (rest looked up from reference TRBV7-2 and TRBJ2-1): GAGVSQSPSNKVTEKGKDVELRCDPISGHTALYWYRQSLGQGLEFLIYFQGNSAPDKSGLPSDRFSAERTGGSVSTLTIQRTQQEDSAVYLCANHLGGQHQHNEQFFGPGTRLTVL.

The DNA for the CDR3 is TGCAGCGTTGAAATCCCGGGGGGCACGCAGTATTTT. It encodes CSVEIPGGTQYF. The chain has TRBV29-1 and TRBJ2-3, with D possibly TRBD2 on 7 matching bases. Germline V CDR1 and CDR2: SQVTM, ANQGSEA. Trimming took off 2 bases at V and 9 bases at J, with 12 bases between the two ends. The length of the CDR3 is 12 residues.

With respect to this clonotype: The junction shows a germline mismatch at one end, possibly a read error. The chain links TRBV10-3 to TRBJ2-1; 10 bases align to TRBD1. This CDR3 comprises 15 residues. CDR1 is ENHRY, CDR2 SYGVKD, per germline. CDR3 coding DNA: TGTGCCATCAGTGGAAGACGGGACAGGGGCAATGAGCGGTTCTTC. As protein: CAISGRRDRGNERFF.

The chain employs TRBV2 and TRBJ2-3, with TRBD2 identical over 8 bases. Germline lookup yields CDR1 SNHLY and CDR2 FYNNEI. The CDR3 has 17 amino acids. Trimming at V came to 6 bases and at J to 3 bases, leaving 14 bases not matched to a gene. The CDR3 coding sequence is TGTGCCAGCAGCGGGGATGGGACCTCTAGCGGGACAGATACGCAGTATTTT. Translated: CASSGDGTSSGTDTQYF.

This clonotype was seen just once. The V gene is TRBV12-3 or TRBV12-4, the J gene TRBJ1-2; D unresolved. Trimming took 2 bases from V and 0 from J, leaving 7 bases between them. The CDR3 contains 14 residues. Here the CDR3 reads CASSLMVSNYGYTF. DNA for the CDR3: TGTGCCAGCAGTTTAATGGTCTCTAACTATGGCTACACCTTC.

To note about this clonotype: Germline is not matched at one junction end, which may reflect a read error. The DNA of the CDR3 is TGTGCCAGCAGCACCCGACAGGGGGCGATCCAAGAGACCCAGTACTTT. Protein: CASSTRQGAIQETQYF. The chain employs TRBV3-1 and TRBJ2-5; 10 positions match TRBD1. In germline, CDR1 is LGHDT, CDR2 YNNKEL (reference sequence). The length of the CDR3 is 16 residues.

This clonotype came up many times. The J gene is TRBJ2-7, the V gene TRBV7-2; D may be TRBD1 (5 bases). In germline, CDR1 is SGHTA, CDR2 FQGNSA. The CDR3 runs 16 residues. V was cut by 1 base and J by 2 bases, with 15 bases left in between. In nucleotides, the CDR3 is TGTGCCAGCAGCTTAGTAGGCGGCAGGGTGACCTACGAGCAGTACTTC. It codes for CASSLVGGRVTYEQYF.

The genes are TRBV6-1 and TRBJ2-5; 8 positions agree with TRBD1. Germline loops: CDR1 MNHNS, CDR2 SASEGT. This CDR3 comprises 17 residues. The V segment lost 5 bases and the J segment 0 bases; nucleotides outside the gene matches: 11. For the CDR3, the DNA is TGTGCCAGCAGTCCGGGGTCAGGGGGCGGGTACCAAGAGACCCAGTACTTC. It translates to CASSPGSGGGYQETQYF.

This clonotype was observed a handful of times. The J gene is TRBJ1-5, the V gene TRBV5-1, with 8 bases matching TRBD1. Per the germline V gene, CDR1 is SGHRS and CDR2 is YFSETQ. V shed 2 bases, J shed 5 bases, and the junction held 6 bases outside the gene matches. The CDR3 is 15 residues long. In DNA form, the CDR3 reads TGCGCCAGCAGCTTCGGGACAGGATTAGATCAGCCCCAGCATTTT. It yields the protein CASSFGTGLDQPQHF.

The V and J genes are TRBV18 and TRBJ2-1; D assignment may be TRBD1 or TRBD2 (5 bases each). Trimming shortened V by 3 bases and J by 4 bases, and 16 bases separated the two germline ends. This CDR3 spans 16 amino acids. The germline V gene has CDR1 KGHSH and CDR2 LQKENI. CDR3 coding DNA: TGTGCCAGCTCACCCGGGACCCTCGCTCTTTACAATGAGCAGTTCTTC. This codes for CASSPGTLALYNEQFF.

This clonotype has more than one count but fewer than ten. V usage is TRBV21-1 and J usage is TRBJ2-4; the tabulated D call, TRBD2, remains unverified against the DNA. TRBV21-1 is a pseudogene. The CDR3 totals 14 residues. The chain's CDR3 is CASSKSVALHIQYF. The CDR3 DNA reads TGTGCCAGCAGCAAATCGGTTGCCCTACACATTCAGTACTTC.

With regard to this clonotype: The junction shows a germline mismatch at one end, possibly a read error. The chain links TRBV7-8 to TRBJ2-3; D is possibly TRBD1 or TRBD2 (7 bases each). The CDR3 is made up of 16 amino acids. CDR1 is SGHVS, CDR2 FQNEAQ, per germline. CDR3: CRSGGMSAGAPDTQYF. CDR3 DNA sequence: TGCCGTTCAGGGGGTATGTCGGCGGGAGCCCCAGATACGCAGTATTTT.

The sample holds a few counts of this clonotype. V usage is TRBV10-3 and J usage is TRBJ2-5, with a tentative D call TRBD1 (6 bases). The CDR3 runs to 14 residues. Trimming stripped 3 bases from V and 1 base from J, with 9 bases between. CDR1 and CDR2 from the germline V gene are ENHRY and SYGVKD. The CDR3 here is CAISDTGLQETQYF. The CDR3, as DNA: TGTGCCATCAGTGATACAGGGCTCCAAGAGACCCAGTACTTC.

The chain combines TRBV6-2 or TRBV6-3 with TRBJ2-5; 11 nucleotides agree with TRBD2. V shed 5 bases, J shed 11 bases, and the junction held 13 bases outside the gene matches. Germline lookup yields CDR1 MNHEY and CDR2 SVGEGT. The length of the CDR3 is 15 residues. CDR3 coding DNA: TGTGCCAGCAGTGTTAGCGGGGGGGCTCTCGTTGAGCAGTACTTC. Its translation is CASSVSGGALVEQYF.

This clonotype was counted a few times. The CDR3 region has the DNA TGTGCCACCAGCTCGCGCAGGGGCTACGAGCAGTACTTC. Translating gives CATSSRRGYEQYF. The chain uses TRBV15 and TRBJ2-7; possibly TRBD1 for D (6 bases). CDR3 size: 13 residues. Germline loops: CDR1 LNHNV, CDR2 YYDKDF (reference sequence). V gave up 5 bases and J gave up 3 bases, with 11 bases separating them. Filled out from reference TRBV15 and TRBJ2-7, the complete variable domain reads DAMVIQNPRYQVTQFGKPVTLSCSQTLNHNVMYWYQQKSSQAPKLLFHYYDKDFNNEADTPDNFQSRRPNTSFCFLDIRSPGLGDTAMYLCATSSRRGYEQYFGPGTRLTVT.

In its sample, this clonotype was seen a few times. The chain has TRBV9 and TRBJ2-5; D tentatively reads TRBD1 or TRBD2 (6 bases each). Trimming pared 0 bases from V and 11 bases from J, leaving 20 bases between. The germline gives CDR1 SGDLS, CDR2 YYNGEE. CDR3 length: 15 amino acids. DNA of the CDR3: TGTGCCAGCAGCGTAGCGGGGACTGGGGACAATGAGCAGTACTTC. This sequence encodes CASSVAGTGDNEQYF.

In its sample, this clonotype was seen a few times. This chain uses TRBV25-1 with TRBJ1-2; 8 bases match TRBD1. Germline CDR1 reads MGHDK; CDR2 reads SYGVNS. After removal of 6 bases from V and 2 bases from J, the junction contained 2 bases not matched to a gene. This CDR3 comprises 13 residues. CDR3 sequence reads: CASRDRGNYGYTF. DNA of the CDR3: TGTGCCAGCAGAGACAGGGGCAACTATGGCTACACCTTC.

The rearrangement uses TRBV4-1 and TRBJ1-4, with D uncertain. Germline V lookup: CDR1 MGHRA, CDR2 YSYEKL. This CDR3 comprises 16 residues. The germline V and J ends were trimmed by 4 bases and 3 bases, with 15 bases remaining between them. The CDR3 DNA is TGCGCCAGCAGCCTGGAAAGGGCGAGGCCTAATGAAAAACTGTTTTTT. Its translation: CASSLERARPNEKLFF.

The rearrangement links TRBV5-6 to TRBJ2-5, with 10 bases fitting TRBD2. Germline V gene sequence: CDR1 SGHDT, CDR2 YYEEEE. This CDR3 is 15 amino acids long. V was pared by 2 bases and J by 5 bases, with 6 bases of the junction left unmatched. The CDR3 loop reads CASSFGGTSVETQYF. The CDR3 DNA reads TGTGCCAGCAGCTTCGGTGGGACTAGCGTCGAGACCCAGTACTTC.

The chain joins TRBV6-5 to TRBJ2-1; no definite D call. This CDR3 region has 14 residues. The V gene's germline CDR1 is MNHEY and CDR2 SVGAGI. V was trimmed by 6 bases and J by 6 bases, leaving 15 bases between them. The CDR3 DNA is TGTGCCAGCAGCCCCCGAACCCCCAGCAATGAGCAGTTCTTC. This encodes CASSPRTPSNEQFF.

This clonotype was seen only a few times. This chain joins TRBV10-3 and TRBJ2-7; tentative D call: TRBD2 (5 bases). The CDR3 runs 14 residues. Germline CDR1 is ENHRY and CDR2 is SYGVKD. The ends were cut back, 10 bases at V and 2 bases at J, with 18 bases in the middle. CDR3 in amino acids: CATRAAGLTYEQYF. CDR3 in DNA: TGTGCCACGCGGGCGGCAGGTCTCACCTACGAGCAGTACTTC.